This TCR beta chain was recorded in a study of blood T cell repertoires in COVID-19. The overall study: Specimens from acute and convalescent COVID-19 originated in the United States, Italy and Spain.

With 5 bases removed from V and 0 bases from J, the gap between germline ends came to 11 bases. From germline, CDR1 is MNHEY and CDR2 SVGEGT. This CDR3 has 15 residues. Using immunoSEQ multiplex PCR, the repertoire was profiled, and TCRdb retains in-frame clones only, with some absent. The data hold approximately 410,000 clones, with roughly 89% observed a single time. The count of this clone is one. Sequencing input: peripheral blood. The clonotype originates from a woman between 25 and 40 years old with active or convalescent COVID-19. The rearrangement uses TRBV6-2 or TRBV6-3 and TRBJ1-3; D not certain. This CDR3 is CASSTYRSSGNTIYF. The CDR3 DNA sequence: TGTGCCAGCAGTACCTACCGGAGCTCTGGAAACACCATATATTTT.